This TCR beta chain was sequenced in a study of cytomegalovirus exposure and HLA in healthy donors. From germline, CDR1 is SQVTM and CDR2 ANQGSEA. The CDR3 runs 17 residues. Germline trimming cut 4 bases from V and 7 bases from J; bases unmatched to any gene: 12. Among the roughly 110 subjects of the validation cohort, separate from the approximately 670-subject first cohort, were the donors. Notes on this clone: Antigen unknown.

Profiled with immunoSEQ multiplex PCR; TCRdb holds only in-frame clones, not every one. The profile shows a few hundred thousand clones, around nine tenths of them singletons. The study, taken as a whole, reports: Most sequenced TCRs were rare (though some public TCRs occurred in many donors).

The receptor's source is a woman between 18 and 30 years old in good health and CMV-seronegative. V gene TRBV29-1 combines with J gene TRBJ2-1, with 14 bases matching TRBD2. The sequenced sample consisted of PBMCs. The CDR3 sequence: CSVGGTSGSPTGNEQFF. Here the CDR3 DNA reads TGCAGCGTTGGGGGGACTAGCGGGAGTCCAACGGGTAATGAGCAGTTCTTC.